Following are 9 T cell receptor beta chains from one sample sequenced in a study of T cells expressing NK-cell markers. TCRdb reanalyzed the 5' RACE reads and collapses them to one entry per CDR3 protein, without DNA. The sample has about 430,000 distinct CDR3 sequences, and its top ten clones hold 1.4%. The sample comprised blood T cells: a sorted CD56 or NKG2C T cell subset, CD4+ or CD8+ T cells, or bulk PBMC T cells (not recorded which). These receptors originate from a woman in her forties or fifties in good health.

V gene TRBV28 combines with J gene TRBJ2-1; the TRBD2 assignment by TCRdb is unverifiable without DNA. Germline CDR1 MDHEN, CDR2 SYDVKM. This CDR3 is built from 18 residues. The CDR3 loop is CASSLVTGLWRDGDEQFF.

V and J are TRBV6-2 or TRBV6-3 and TRBJ2-7; TCRdb outputs TRBD2, but without DNA this stays unchecked. The CDR3 covers 13 residues. Germline-derived CDR1 and CDR2 are MNHEY and SVGEGT. The CDR3 is CASSEREQEEQYF.

This chain connects TRBV7-2 to TRBJ2-1; the D call from TCRdb, TRBD2, cannot be confirmed without DNA. Germline values: CDR1 SGHTA, CDR2 FQGNSA. The CDR3 has 14 amino acids. CDR3 loop: CASSFSRLANEQFF.

This rearrangement joins TRBV10-2 to TRBJ1-5; absent DNA, TCRdb's TRBD1 call cannot be checked. Germline CDR1 is WSHSY and CDR2 is SAAADI. CDR3 length: 19 residues. CDR3 amino acids: CASSESLGTEFGRDQPQHF.

The chain couples TRBV2 to TRBJ2-3. Germline values: CDR1 SNHLY, CDR2 FYNNEI. This CDR3 spans 13 amino acids. CDR3 sequence reads: CASSGLAGDTQYF.

V and J are TRBV5-5 and TRBJ2-1; TCRdb picks TRBD1, but there is no DNA to check that call. Germline lookup yields CDR1 SGHKS and CDR2 YYEKEE (reference sequence). This CDR3 contains 15 residues. The CDR3 here is CASSSGTGFSNEQFF.

The V and J genes are TRBV19 and TRBJ2-3. Germline loops: CDR1 LNHDA, CDR2 SQIVND (reference sequence). This CDR3 region has 15 residues. CDR3 in amino acids: CASSVAASYTDTQYF.

CDR3: CSAVLLAASSYEQYF. The chain recombines TRBV29-1 with TRBJ2-7. The CDR3 is 15 residues long. Germline V gives CDR1 SQVTM, CDR2 ANQGSEA.

J is TRBJ1-1 and V is TRBV5-6; TCRdb outputs TRBD1, but without DNA this stays unchecked. The V gene's germline CDR1 is SGHDT and CDR2 YYEEEE. The CDR3 runs to 15 residues. The chain's CDR3 is CASSALQGLGTEAFF.